This TCR beta chain was obtained from a study of T-cell reconstitution after alpha-beta-depleted transplantation in children. Unique molecular identifiers were incorporated when the TCRbeta library was constructed. TCRdb recomputed calls from the PCR reads with MiXCR, one row per CDR3 protein. The sample shows roughly 670,000 distinct CDR3 sequences, around 13% of them seen only once. This clonotype was found many times. Trimming shortened V by 7 bases and J by 13 bases, and 13 bases separated the two germline ends. The germline gives CDR1 MDHEN, CDR2 SYDVKM. The CDR3 extends over 11 amino acids. This chain links TRBV28 with TRBJ2-2, with D possibly being TRBD1 or TRBD2 (5 bases each). The source of this sequence is a girl aged 2-9 years with congenital amegakaryocytic thrombocytopenia, due to receive a stem cell transplant. Here the sequenced sample was PBMCs, taken before TCRalphabeta/CD19-depleted stem cell transplant. CDR3 residues: CASTGPGALFF. The CDR3 nucleotides are TGTGCCAGCACGGGACCGGGCGCGCTGTTTTTT.